The source of this TCR beta chain is a study of T cell repertoires in cytomegalovirus infection. CDR1 is SGHTS and CDR2 is YDEGEE in the germline V gene. The V end lost 4 bases, the J end lost 2 bases, and 22 bases lay between the germline ends. There are 18 residues in the CDR3. This clonotype was recorded many times. Its antigen is undetermined. TCRdb analysed the reads with MiXCR anew, one entry per CDR3 protein. The sample includes tens of thousands of distinct CDR3 sequences, roughly 19% of them seen just once. Sequencing used CD8+ T cells from cultured PBMCs, obtained from culture after CMV antigen stimulation. This TCR was recovered from a human donor in good health (CMV status not recorded). Some clones in this sample may be carry-over from other donors' samples. V and J are TRBV5-8 and TRBJ2-4; D is tentatively TRBD1 or TRBD2 (5 bases each). The DNA for the CDR3 is TGTGCCAGCAGCACCGGACTCCCTTACGGGGCATCCAAAAACATTCAGTACTTC. Protein: CASSTGLPYGASKNIQYF. The full variable domain, completed using reference TRBV5-8 and TRBJ2-4, is EAGVTQSPTHLIKTRGQQATLRCSPISGHTSVYWYQQALGLGLQFLLWYDEGEERNRGNFPPRFSGRQFPNYSSELNVNALELEDSALYLCASSTGLPYGASKNIQYFGAGTRLSVL.